The sequence of this T cell receptor beta chain was determined in a study of blood T cell repertoires in COVID-19 (dated by TCRdb to 2018 to 2021). About the study as a whole: Samples covering the acute and convalescent phases of COVID-19 were provided by collaborators in the United States, Italy and Spain. Deeply sampled blood TCRbeta repertoires from subjects exposed to, actively infected with, or recovered from COVID-19 were included in the dataset. A freely available public database, intended as a resource for researchers studying the immune response to SARS-CoV-2, is where the repertoires were released. The samples were drawn from two sources: the first 160 participants of the ongoing ImmuneRACE study, and 1,254 subjects contributed by 6 global collaborators. The material from the prospective study consisted of cDNA or gDNA derived from T cells, B-cell-depleted T cells, or PBMCs. A de-identified subject ID, COVID-19 status, age in years and sex were almost always included in the sample metadata. Where available, HLA class I and class II types were taken from metadata supplied by the sample provider and were not determined by assay-based typing. Results the study describes overall, beyond this receptor: The amount of clinical and demographic metadata varied by source and participant and was provided uncurated.

As regards this clone: This receptor's antigen is unknown. Per-nucleotide qualities are absent, and no much larger clonotype sits a single base away.

TCRbeta CDR3 regions were amplified from genomic DNA using the immunoSEQ Assay, a bias-controlled multiplex PCR. The original pipeline was this. Nucleated cell counts per sample were estimated from amplification of reference gene primers within the assay. To quantify the absolute abundance of each unique TCRbeta CDR3 rearrangement, sequence reads were collapsed and filtered. For each sample, productive Simpson clonality was calculated as the square root of Simpson's diversity index over productive rearrangements. Imported from immuneACCESS, the table was reduced by TCRdb to in-frame sequences with V and J called. These copies leave out some clones; in studies compared against another copy, an unresolved V gene accounts for under half, and the cause of the remainder is not known. Clonal size and the V and J genes are those of that table, whereas D and trimming came from the DNA. The table for this sample lists about 130,000 clones; roughly 83% of them were counted only once. Roughly 4.9% of the sample is held by the ten biggest clonotypes.

One collaborating source in Seattle enrolled patients during active infection and followed them longitudinally through the course of disease. Whole blood was collected in K2EDTA tubes by collaborating institutions according to the institutions' own protocols. For TCRbeta analysis, collaborators shipped samples in one of three forms: frozen whole blood, isolated PBMCs, or DNA extracted from either of those sample types. The CDR3 runs 15 residues from the cysteine to the phenylalanine. Just CDR3 DNA is preserved here, 45 bases in frame from base 1. Based on the germline V gene (reference sequence), the CDR1 and CDR2 sequences are GTSNPN and SVGIG. Germline trimming amounts to 0 bases on V and 4 bases on J, with 7 as the count of junction bases outside the gene matches.

Sequenced material: peripheral blood. The sequence was obtained from a woman aged 65 to 85 with COVID-19, enrolled during active disease. The V gene is TRBV30 and the J gene is TRBJ2-5, and TRBD2 aligns with 8 junction nucleotides. The DNA sequence is TGTGCCTGGAGTGTAACCAGCGGGGGAATAGAGACCCAGTACTTC. Translated, it reads CAWSVTSGGIETQYF.